Below are 27 T cell receptor beta chains sequenced from a single sample in a study of low-dose radiotherapy and immunotherapy resistance in tumors (dated by TCRdb to between 2020 and 2023). These reads were obtained on an Illumina HiSeq 2500. First-strand cDNA was synthesized using Superscript III and a set of TRAV- and TRBV-specific primers, so that both TCRalpha and TCRbeta chains were covered. TCRs were amplified with Phusion for about 22 PCR cycles using a constant-region primer together with the adapter attached to the V primers. The public reads were reprocessed in TCRdb via fastp at Q25 and MiXCR, keeping in-frame beta chains. Entries are consolidated by CDR3 protein sequence, retaining the most common genes and DNA. For this sample there are around 80,000 distinct CDR3 sequences; under 20% appear just once. Approximately 1.5% of the sample goes to the ten largest clones. Taken with the paper, the label for time point translates to: after trial treatment. What the treatment or condition label conveys for this sample: LDRT plus nivolumab, ipilimumab, low-dose cyclophosphamide and aspirin (RACIN trial).

The sequencing used PBMCs, collected after low-dose radiotherapy plus immunotherapy. All receptors derive from a male donor with prostate cancer.

This clonotype was detected many times. The chain uses TRBV3-1 and TRBJ2-1, with a weak D call TRBD2 (6 bases). CDR3 size: 13 residues. V was clipped by 4 bases and J by 4 bases, with 8 bases between them. Per germline, CDR1 LGHDT and CDR2 YNNKEL (reference sequence). CDR3: CASSRSGYNEQFF. Here the CDR3 DNA reads TGTGCCAGCAGCCGTAGCGGATACAATGAGCAGTTCTTC.

This clonotype was counted many times. The chain uses TRBV29-1 and TRBJ2-1; weak D call: TRBD1 (5 bases). The CDR3 covers 16 residues. CDR1 and CDR2 from the germline V gene are SQVTM and ANQGSEA. The V gene lost 1 base and the J gene lost 2 bases, with 15 bases spanning the gap. CDR3 sequence reads: CSVEGLTGRAYNEQFF. CDR3 bases: TGCAGCGTTGAAGGTTTAACAGGTAGAGCCTACAATGAGCAGTTCTTC.

This clonotype was seen repeatedly, ten times or more. This rearrangement joins TRBV6-1 to TRBJ2-7; a weak D match, TRBD2 (7 bases). Looked up from germline, CDR1 is MNHNS and CDR2 is SASEGT. The CDR3 length is 13 residues. Deletions cut 8 bases from V and 1 base from J, with 12 bases between. CDR3 sequence: CASGGGVSYEQYF. CDR3 nucleotide sequence: TGTGCCAGCGGGGGGGGCGTATCCTACGAGCAGTACTTC.

In this sample, this clonotype turned up many times. This chain connects TRBV23-1 to TRBJ2-2; 8 positions match TRBD1. TRBV23-1 is noted as an ORF with a role that remains uncertain. This CDR3 comprises 16 residues. The trim removed 2 bases at V and 3 bases at J, leaving 5 bases unmatched. This CDR3 reads CASSQPSRGHTGELFF. The CDR3 DNA sequence: TGCGCCAGCAGTCAACCATCCAGGGGGCACACCGGGGAGCTGTTTTTT.

With regard to this clonotype: It is likely a read error: a sequence one base away is far more abundant. V usage is TRBV2 and J usage is TRBJ2-1; the D is unclear. The germline V and J ends were trimmed by 4 bases and 10 bases, with 17 bases remaining between them. Looked up from germline, CDR1 is SNHLY and CDR2 is FYNNEI. The CDR3 contains 14 residues. CDR3 nucleotide sequence: TGTGCCAGCAGTGGCCCCTCCTACTCCTACGAGCAGTTCTTC. Its translation is CASSGPSYSYEQFF.

The sample holds many counts of this clonotype. The V and J genes are TRBV4-2 and TRBJ2-7; TRBD1 agrees at 8 bases. The junction had 8 bases not matched to a gene; V was cut back by 2 bases and J by 5 bases. The germline V gene has CDR1 LGHNA and CDR2 YNFKEQ. The CDR3 has 15 residues. The CDR3 protein is CASSQPEAGGDEQYF. In DNA form, the CDR3 reads TGTGCCAGCAGCCAACCAGAGGCAGGGGGCGACGAGCAGTACTTC.

This clonotype has a count of ten or more. The chain is built from TRBV29-1 and TRBJ2-1; 13 nucleotides line up with TRBD2. CDR1 is SQVTM and CDR2 is ANQGSEA in the germline V gene. V trimming: 6 bases; J trimming: 5 bases; junction bases outside the gene matches: 1. The CDR3 runs to 13 residues. The CDR3 is CSVGTSGNNEQFF. Here the CDR3 DNA reads TGCAGCGTGGGGACTAGCGGGAACAATGAGCAGTTCTTC.

This clonotype occurred many times. The chain joins TRBV5-5 to TRBJ2-1; D not resolved. Germline loops: CDR1 SGHKS, CDR2 YYEKEE (reference sequence). Trimming took off 0 bases at V and 6 bases at J, with 10 bases between the two ends. CDR3 length: 14 residues. CDR3 sequence reads: CASSLGGTFNEQFF. The CDR3 DNA reads as TGTGCCAGCAGCTTGGGGGGTACATTCAATGAGCAGTTCTTC.

Notes on this clonotype: A much larger clone differs from this one at a single base, so this may be a read error. DNA for the CDR3: TGTGCCTGGAGTGCGGGGGGGGGACCTCGCGGCAACACCTTC. Protein product: CAWSAGGGPRGNTF. The chain couples TRBV30 to TRBJ1-2; maybe TRBD1 (5 bases). Germline CDR1 reads GTSNPN; CDR2 reads SVGIG (reference sequence). Trimming stripped 1 base from V and 12 bases from J, with 21 bases between. This CDR3 spans 14 amino acids.

This clonotype was counted at least ten times. The V gene is TRBV28, the J gene TRBJ2-7; D gene ambiguous. The V and J ends lost 0 bases and 3 bases respectively, with 21 bases between them. This CDR3 is 18 amino acids long. The germline V gene has CDR1 MDHEN and CDR2 SYDVKM. The CDR3 DNA is TGTGCCAGCAGTTTATGGGCCTCTCACCAGCTGGGATTCTACGAGCAGTACTTC. Translated: CASSLWASHQLGFYEQYF.

A few counts support this clonotype. The chain is built from TRBV20-1 and TRBJ2-7, with 9 bases identical to TRBD1. CDR3 size: 12 residues. Trimming removed 3 bases from V and 5 bases from J; junction bases left unmatched: 2. Germline loops: CDR1 DFQATT, CDR2 SNEGSKA (reference sequence). The CDR3 nucleotides read TGCAGTGCTAGCCGACAGGGGGACGAGCAGTACTTC. It codes for CSASRQGDEQYF.

This clonotype was counted ten times or more. The chain employs TRBV19 and TRBJ1-5, with D possibly TRBD1 on 6 matching bases. CDR3 size: 16 residues. Germline V gene data show CDR1 as LNHDA and CDR2 as SQIVND (reference sequence). Trimming pared 4 bases from V and 1 base from J, leaving 14 bases between. CDR3 sequence: CASSNRGGGSNQPQHF. The CDR3 DNA reads as TGTGCCAGTAGTAACCGAGGAGGGGGGAGCAATCAGCCCCAGCATTTT.

This clonotype was counted at least ten times. The chain has TRBV7-2 and TRBJ2-7; 7 nucleotides match TRBD1. Germline V gene lookup returns CDR1 SGHTA and CDR2 FQGNSA. V lost 8 bases, J lost 0 bases, and 7 bases stayed unmatched. The CDR3 is 14 residues long. Here the CDR3 reads CASSPDRASYEQYF. In DNA form, the CDR3 reads TGTGCCAGCTCCCCTGACAGGGCCTCCTACGAGCAGTACTTC.

This clonotype was seen at least ten times. The CDR3 sequence: CAWSFGPSEQYF. The CDR3 DNA follows: TGTGCCTGGAGTTTCGGACCCTCCGAGCAGTACTTC. The chain couples TRBV30 to TRBJ2-7, with unresolved D. The CDR3 runs 12 residues. Trimming cost V 2 bases and J 6 bases, with 11 bases left between them. Per germline, CDR1 GTSNPN and CDR2 SVGIG (reference sequence). Full variable domain (missing parts from reference TRBV30 and TRBJ2-7): SQTIHQWPATLVQPVGSPLSLECTVEGTSNPNLYWYRQAAGRGLQLLFYSVGIGQISSEVPQNLSASRPQDRQFILSSKKLLLSDSGFYLCAWSFGPSEQYFGPGTRLTVT.

This clonotype was seen many times. The CDR3 here is CASSESLDEQYF. The CDR3 DNA reads as TGTGCCAGCAGCGAAAGTTTGGACGAGCAGTACTTC. The chain uses TRBV28 and TRBJ2-7, with unresolved D. V dropped 6 bases and J dropped 5 bases, with 11 bases sitting between them. CDR3 length equals 12 residues. Per the germline V gene, CDR1 is MDHEN and CDR2 is SYDVKM.

Remarks on this clonotype: This may stem from a read error, because a much larger clone lies one nucleotide away. This chain's CDR3 is CASSIIASGTYNEQYF. The CDR3 region has the DNA TGTGCCAGTAGTATAATCGCTAGCGGGACCTACAATGAGCAGTACTTC. The chain recombines TRBV19 with TRBJ2-7; 9 bases agree with TRBD2. CDR1 is LNHDA, CDR2 SQIVND, per germline (reference sequence). The ends lost 2 bases at V and 7 bases at J; junction bases unmatched: 12. This CDR3 has 16 amino acids.

At least ten counts were recorded for this clonotype. V is TRBV25-1 and J is TRBJ1-2; D not certain. The CDR3 sequence is 12 residues long. Trimming removed 0 bases at V and 4 bases at J, with 3 bases between. Germline V lookup: CDR1 MGHDK, CDR2 SYGVNS. The CDR3 loop is CASSEYSYGYTF. CDR3 DNA sequence: TGTGCCAGCAGTGAATACAGCTATGGCTACACCTTC.

J is TRBJ2-2 and V is TRBV9; TRBD2 is a possible D gene (5 bases). Trimming pared 4 bases from V and 3 bases from J, leaving 16 bases between. Germline assignment: CDR1 SGDLS and CDR2 YYNGEE. This CDR3 contains 16 residues. CDR3 residues: CASSPRRGSDTGELFF. The CDR3 DNA follows: TGTGCCAGCAGCCCGCGCCGTGGGAGCGACACCGGGGAGCTGTTTTTT.

V is TRBV20-1 and J is TRBJ1-2; D is unresolved. CDR1 is DFQATT and CDR2 is SNEGSKA in the germline V gene (reference sequence). The CDR3 sequence is 10 residues long. V lost 5 bases and J 8 bases, leaving 9 bases between the germline ends. The CDR3 DNA is TGCAGTGCTCCAGGTCGGGGCTACACCTTC. Amino acids: CSAPGRGYTF.

This clonotype showed up many times. CDR3: CASSSPGTGAGSEAFF. CDR3 nucleotides: TGTGCCAGCAGTTCGCCGGGGACAGGGGCTGGATCTGAAGCTTTCTTT. The rearrangement links TRBV27 to TRBJ1-1; 10 bases are shared with TRBD1. The germline V gene encodes CDR1 MNHEY and CDR2 SMNVEV (reference sequence). Trimming cost V 4 bases and J 6 bases; bases outside gene matches: 11. The CDR3 totals 16 residues.

This clonotype was seen repeatedly, ten times or more. V and J are TRBV5-1 and TRBJ1-4, with 7 positions matching TRBD1. V lost 4 bases to trimming and J lost 7 bases; unmatched junction nucleotides: 7. The CDR3 has 14 amino acids. Per the germline V gene, CDR1 is SGHRS and CDR2 is YFSETQ. The CDR3 loop reads CASSPRQGGEKLFF. In nucleotides, the CDR3 is TGCGCCAGCAGCCCCCGACAGGGCGGTGAAAAACTGTTTTTT.

This clonotype was detected only a few times. The rearrangement links TRBV3-1 to TRBJ2-7, with D unresolved. Per germline, CDR1 LGHDT and CDR2 YNNKEL (reference sequence). The CDR3 consists of 12 residues. V lost 2 bases and J lost 6, with 8 bases in between. This CDR3 reads CASSQNPGEQYF. DNA for the CDR3: TGTGCCAGCAGCCAAAACCCAGGCGAGCAGTACTTC.

The rearrangement joins TRBV9 to TRBJ2-7, with D perhaps given as TRBD1 or TRBD2 (6 bases each). The germline V and J ends were trimmed by 4 bases and 1 base, with 12 bases remaining between them. From germline, CDR1 is SGDLS and CDR2 YYNGEE. The CDR3 runs to 14 residues. CDR3 sequence (DNA): TGTGCCAGCAGCCCAGGAGGGGGGTCCTACGAGCAGTACTTC. It specifies CASSPGGGSYEQYF. Filled out from reference TRBV9 and TRBJ2-7, the complete variable domain reads DSGVTQTPKHLITATGQRVTLRCSPRSGDLSVYWYQQSLDQGLQFLIQYYNGEERAKGNILERFSAQQFPDLHSELNLSSLELGDSALYFCASSPGGGSYEQYFGPGTRLTVT.

This clonotype came up many times. The chain combines TRBV7-2 with TRBJ2-3, with 7 bases fitting TRBD2. Trimming cost V 4 bases and J 0 bases; bases outside gene matches: 7. CDR1 and CDR2 (germline): SGHTA, FQGNSA. The CDR3 consists of 16 residues. CDR3 nucleotides: TGTGCCAGCAGCTCCTCCGCTAGCGGAAGCACAGATACGCAGTATTTT. Translating gives CASSSSASGSTDTQYF.

At least ten counts were recorded for this clonotype. The CDR3 DNA follows: TGCAGCGTGGAAACAGGGAGGGGAGCCAAAAACATTCAGTACTTC. It translates to CSVETGRGAKNIQYF. This chain uses TRBV29-1 with TRBJ2-4, with a possible D match to TRBD2 (7 bases). Trimming took 6 bases from V and 0 from J, leaving 15 bases between them. This CDR3 is 15 amino acids long. CDR1 SQVTM and CDR2 ANQGSEA come from the germline V gene. The full variable domain, rest sourced from reference TRBV29-1 and TRBJ2-4, is SAVISQKPSRDICQRGTSLTIQCQVDSQVTMMFWYRQQPGQSLTLIATANQGSEATYESGFVIDKFPISRPNLTFSTLTVSNMSPEDSSIYLCSVETGRGAKNIQYFGAGTRLSVL.

This clonotype was counted ten times or more. The chain joins TRBV7-2 to TRBJ1-2; 9 nucleotides match TRBD1. The CDR3 runs 14 residues. V gave up 5 bases and J gave up 2 bases; unmatched junction bases: 3. Per the germline V gene, CDR1 is SGHTA and CDR2 is FQGNSA. The CDR3 loop reads CASSRDRVNYGYTF. The CDR3 DNA sequence: TGTGCCAGCAGCCGGGACAGGGTAAACTATGGCTACACCTTC.

To note about this clonotype: A far larger clone differs by one base, so this is likely a read error. The chain has TRBV6-6 and TRBJ2-1; D is uncertain. Germline CDR1 and CDR2: MNHNY and SVGAGI (reference sequence). The CDR3 loop spans 12 amino acids. V was clipped by 4 bases and J by 9 bases, with 10 bases between them. The CDR3 DNA reads TGTGCCAGCAGTTCCGCTAGATTTGAGCAGTTCTTC. Translating gives CASSSARFEQFF.